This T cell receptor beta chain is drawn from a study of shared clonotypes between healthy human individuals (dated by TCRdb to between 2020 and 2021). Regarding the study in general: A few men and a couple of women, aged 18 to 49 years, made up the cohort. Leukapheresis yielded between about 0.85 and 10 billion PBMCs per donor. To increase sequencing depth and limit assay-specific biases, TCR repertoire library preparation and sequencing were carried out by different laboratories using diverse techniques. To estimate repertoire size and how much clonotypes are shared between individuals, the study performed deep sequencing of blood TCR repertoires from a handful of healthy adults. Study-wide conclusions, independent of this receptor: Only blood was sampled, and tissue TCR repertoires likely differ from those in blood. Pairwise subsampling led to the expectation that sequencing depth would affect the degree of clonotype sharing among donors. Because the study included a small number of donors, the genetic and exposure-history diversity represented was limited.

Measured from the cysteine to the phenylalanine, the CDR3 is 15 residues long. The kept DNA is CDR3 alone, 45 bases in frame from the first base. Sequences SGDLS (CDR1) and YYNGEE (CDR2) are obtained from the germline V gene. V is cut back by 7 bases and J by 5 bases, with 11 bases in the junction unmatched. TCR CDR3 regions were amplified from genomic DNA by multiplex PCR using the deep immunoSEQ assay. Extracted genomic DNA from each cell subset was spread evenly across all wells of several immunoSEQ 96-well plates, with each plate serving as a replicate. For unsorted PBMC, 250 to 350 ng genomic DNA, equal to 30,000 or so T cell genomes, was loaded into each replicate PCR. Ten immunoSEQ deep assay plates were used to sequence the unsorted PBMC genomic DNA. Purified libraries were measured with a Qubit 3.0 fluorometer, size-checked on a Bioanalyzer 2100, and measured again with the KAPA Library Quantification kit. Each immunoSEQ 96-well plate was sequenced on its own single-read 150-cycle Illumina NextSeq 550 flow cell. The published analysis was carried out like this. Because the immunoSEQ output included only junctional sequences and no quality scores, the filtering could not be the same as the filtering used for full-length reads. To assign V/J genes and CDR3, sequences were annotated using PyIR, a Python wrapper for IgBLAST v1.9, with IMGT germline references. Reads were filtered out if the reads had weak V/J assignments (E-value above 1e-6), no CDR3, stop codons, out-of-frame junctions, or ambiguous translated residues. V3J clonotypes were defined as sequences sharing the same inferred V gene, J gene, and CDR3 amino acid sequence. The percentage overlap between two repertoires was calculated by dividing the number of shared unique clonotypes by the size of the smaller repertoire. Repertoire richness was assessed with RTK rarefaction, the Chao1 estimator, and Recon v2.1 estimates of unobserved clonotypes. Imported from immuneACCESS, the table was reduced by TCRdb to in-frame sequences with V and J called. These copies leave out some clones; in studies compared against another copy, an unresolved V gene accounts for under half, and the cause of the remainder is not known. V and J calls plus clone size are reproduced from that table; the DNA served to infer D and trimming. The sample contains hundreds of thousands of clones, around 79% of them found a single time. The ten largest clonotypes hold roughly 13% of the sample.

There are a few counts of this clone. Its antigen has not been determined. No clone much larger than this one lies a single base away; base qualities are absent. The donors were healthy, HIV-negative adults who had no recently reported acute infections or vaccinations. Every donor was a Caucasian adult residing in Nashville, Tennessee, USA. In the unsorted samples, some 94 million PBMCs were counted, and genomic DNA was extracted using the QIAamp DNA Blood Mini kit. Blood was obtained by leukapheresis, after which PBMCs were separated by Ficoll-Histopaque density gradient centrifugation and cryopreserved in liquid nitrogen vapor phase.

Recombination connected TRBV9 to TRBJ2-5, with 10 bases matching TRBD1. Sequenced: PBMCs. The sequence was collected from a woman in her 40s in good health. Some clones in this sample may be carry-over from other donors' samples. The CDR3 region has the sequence CASSTGQGGGETQYF. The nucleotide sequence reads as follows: TGTGCCAGCTCGACCGGACAGGGGGGAGGTGAGACCCAGTACTTC.